The subject of this entry is one T cell receptor beta chain. Antigen unknown. The CDR3 totals 15 residues. Germline V CDR1 and CDR2: SEHNR, FQNEAQ (reference sequence). The V gene lost 5 bases and the J gene lost 7 bases, with 18 bases spanning the gap. This sample is part of a study of T-cell memory formation after mild COVID-19. Study results and caveats: Prior to infection, memory already included some responding clones, suggesting cross-reactive memory joined.

TCRdb called the 5' RACE reads again in MiXCR, with one record for every CDR3 protein. The data hold 270,000 or so distinct CDR3 sequences, with around 15% observed a single time. The receptor's source is a man younger than 35 who had mild COVID-19 (a few samples of this study predate the infection). Cell type and time point are not known. The sample comprised PBMCs or a T cell subset sorted from them (not recorded which). The gene calls are TRBV7-9 and TRBJ2-4; D might be TRBD1 (5 bases). As DNA, the CDR3 is TGTGCCAGCAGCCCTATAGCAGGGTACCGTAACATTCAGTACTTC. Its protein is CASSPIAGYRNIQYF.